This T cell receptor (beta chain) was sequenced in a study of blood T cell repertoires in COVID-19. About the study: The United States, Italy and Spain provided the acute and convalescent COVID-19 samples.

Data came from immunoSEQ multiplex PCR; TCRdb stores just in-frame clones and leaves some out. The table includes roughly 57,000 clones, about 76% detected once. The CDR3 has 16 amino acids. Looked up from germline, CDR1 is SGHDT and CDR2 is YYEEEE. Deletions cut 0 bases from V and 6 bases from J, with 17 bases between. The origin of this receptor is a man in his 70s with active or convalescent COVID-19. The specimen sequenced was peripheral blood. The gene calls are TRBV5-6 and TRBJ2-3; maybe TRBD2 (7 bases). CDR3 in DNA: TGTGCCAGCAGCTTGGTTGCGGGGGCGGACTTGGATACGCAGTATTTT. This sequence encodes CASSLVAGADLDTQYF.